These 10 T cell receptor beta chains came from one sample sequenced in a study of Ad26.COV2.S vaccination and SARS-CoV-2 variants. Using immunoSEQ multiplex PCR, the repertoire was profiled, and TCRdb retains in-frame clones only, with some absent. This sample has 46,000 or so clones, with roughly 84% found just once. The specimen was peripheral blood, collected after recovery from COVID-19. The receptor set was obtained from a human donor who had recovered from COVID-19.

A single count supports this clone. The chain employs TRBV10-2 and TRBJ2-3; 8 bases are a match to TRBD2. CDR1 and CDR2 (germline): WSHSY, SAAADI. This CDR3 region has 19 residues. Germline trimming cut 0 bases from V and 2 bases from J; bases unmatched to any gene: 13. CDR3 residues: CASSESTRGRGETTDTQYF. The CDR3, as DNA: TGCGCCAGCAGTGAGTCGACTCGGGGGCGGGGGGAGACCACAGATACGCAGTATTTT.

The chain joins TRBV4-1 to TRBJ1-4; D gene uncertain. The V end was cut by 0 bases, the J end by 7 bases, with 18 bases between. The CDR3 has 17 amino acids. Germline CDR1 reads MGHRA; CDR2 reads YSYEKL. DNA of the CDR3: TGCGCCAGCAGCCAAGAGGTCCCGCAGGCCGAACGTGAAAAACTGTTTTTT. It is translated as CASSQEVPQAEREKLFF.

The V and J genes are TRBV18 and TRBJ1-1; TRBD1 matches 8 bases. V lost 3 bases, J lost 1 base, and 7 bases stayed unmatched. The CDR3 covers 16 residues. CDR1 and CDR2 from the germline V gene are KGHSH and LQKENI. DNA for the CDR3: TGTGCCAGCTCACCCCCTGGGACAGGAACGAACACTGAAGCTTTCTTT. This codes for CASSPPGTGTNTEAFF.

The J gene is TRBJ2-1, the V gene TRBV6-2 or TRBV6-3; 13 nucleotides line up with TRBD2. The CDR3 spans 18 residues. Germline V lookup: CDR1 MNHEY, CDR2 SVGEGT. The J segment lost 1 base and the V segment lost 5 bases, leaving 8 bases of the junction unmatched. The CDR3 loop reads CASSTLAGGLRSYNEQFF. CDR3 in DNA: TGTGCCAGCAGTACACTAGCGGGAGGGCTAAGGTCCTACAATGAGCAGTTCTTC.

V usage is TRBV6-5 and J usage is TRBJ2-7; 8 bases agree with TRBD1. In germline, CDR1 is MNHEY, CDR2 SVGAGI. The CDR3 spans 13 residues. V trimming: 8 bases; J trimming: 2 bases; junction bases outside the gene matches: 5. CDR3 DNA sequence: TGTGCCAGCGGGACAGGTTTTCCCTACGAGCAGTACTTC. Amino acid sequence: CASGTGFPYEQYF.

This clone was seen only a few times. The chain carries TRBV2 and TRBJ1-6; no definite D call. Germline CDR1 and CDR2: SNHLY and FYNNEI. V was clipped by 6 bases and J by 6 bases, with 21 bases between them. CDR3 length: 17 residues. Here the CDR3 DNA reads TGTGCCAGCAGGACCGGACTGGGCCTGTGGCCTAATTCACCCCTCCACTTT. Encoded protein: CASRTGLGLWPNSPLHF.

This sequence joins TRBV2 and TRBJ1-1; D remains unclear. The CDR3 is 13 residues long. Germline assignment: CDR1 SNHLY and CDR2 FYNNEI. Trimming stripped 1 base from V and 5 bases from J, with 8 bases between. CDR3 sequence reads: CASSEDRFTEAFF. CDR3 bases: TGTGCCAGCAGTGAAGATCGGTTTACTGAAGCTTTCTTT.

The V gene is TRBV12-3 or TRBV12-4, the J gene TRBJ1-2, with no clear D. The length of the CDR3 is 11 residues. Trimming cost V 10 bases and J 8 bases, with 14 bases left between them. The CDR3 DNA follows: TGTGCCACCCAGTCTGCCGGAGGCTACACCTTC. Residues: CATQSAGGYTF.

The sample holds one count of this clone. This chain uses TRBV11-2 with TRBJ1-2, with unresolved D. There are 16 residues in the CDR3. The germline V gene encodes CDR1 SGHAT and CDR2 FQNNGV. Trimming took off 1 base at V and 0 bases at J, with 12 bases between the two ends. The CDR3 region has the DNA TGTGCCAGCAGCTTAGGAGGAGGAGTTACTAACTATGGCTACACCTTC. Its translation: CASSLGGGVTNYGYTF.

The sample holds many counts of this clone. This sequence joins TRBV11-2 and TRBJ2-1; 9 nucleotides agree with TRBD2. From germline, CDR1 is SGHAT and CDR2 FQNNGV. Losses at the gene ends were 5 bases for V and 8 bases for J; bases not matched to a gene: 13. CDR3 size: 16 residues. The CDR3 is CASSATLAGAGDEQFF. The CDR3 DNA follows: TGTGCCAGCAGCGCGACTTTAGCGGGGGCGGGGGATGAGCAGTTCTTC.